This TCR beta chain came from a study of blood T cell repertoires in COVID-19. As for the study in general: Sites in the United States, Italy and Spain provided acute and convalescent COVID-19 samples.

Trimming took 4 bases from V and 10 from J; bases not matched to a gene: 4. The CDR3 runs 14 residues. Germline V gene lookup returns CDR1 MNHEY and CDR2 SVGAGI. Per the authors' pipeline: Reference gene primer amplification gave estimated nucleated cell counts. Method: immunoSEQ multiplex PCR; TCRdb's copy keeps in-frame clones and lacks some. V, J and clone size reflect that table, while D and trimming were determined from the DNA. The table lists 40,000 to 60,000 clones, more than 80% of them singletons, with over 0.95% in the top ten. Sample: peripheral blood. This TCR was recovered from a man in his fifties or sixties with COVID-19, enrolled during active disease. The chain uses TRBV6-5 and TRBJ1-6, with TRBD1 matching over 10 bases. Here the CDR3 reads CASSWGQGRSPLHF. The CDR3 region has the DNA TGTGCCAGCAGTTGGGGACAGGGGAGGTCACCCCTCCACTTT.